Following are 13 T cell receptor beta chains from one sample sequenced in a study of cytomegalovirus exposure and HLA in healthy donors (dated by TCRdb to about 2017). Library preparation employed the immunoSEQ multiplex PCR assay. For the multiplex PCR, a mixture combining 60 forward primers for TCR Vbeta segments and 13 reverse primers for TCR Jbeta segments was used. Imported from immuneACCESS, the table was reduced by TCRdb to in-frame sequences with V and J called. These copies leave out some clones; in studies compared against another copy, an unresolved V gene accounts for under half, and the cause of the remainder is not known. The sample records around 150,000 clones, about four fifths of which are singletons. Clones ranked in the top ten supply around 6.5% of the sample. What was sequenced was PBMCs. The receptors come from a man aged 50-60 years in good health and CMV-seropositive.

The chain recombines TRBV27 with TRBJ2-1; TRBD2 aligns across 12 bases. The CDR3 extends over 15 amino acids. Germline V CDR1 and CDR2: MNHEY, SMNVEV (reference sequence). Trimming removed 3 bases from V and 6 bases from J; junction bases left unmatched: 3. The CDR3 DNA reads as TGTGCCAGCAGTTTGTGGACTAGCGGGACCAATGAGCAGTTCTTC. Translating gives CASSLWTSGTNEQFF.

This clone occurred once. The chain is built from TRBV7-9 and TRBJ2-3, with 10 nucleotides matching TRBD1. The CDR3 has 16 residues. In germline, CDR1 is SEHNR, CDR2 FQNEAQ (reference sequence). Trimming took 3 bases from V and 3 from J; bases not matched to a gene: 6. This CDR3 is CASSFGDRGLTDTQYF. CDR3 sequence (DNA): TGTGCCAGCAGCTTCGGCGACAGGGGGCTGACAGATACGCAGTATTTT.

The genes are TRBV11-2 and TRBJ2-1, with 9 bases lining up with TRBD1. This CDR3 is 13 amino acids long. Trimming took 4 bases from V and 7 from J; bases not matched to a gene: 2. The germline gives CDR1 SGHAT, CDR2 FQNNGV. The chain's CDR3 is CASSSGTGNEQFF. CDR3 bases: TGTGCCAGCAGCTCCGGGACAGGGAATGAGCAGTTCTTC.

The rearrangement uses TRBV5-4 and TRBJ1-6, with TRBD1 identical over 8 bases. CDR1 SGHNT and CDR2 YYREEE come from the germline V gene (reference sequence). The V and J ends lost 4 bases and 10 bases, in that order; junction bases with no gene match: 10. This CDR3 comprises 15 residues. The CDR3 protein is CASSPDRVVGSPLHF. For the CDR3, the DNA is TGTGCCAGCAGCCCGGACAGGGTGGTTGGATCACCCCTCCACTTT.

The chain is built from TRBV18 and TRBJ2-7, with D possibly TRBD2 on 5 matching bases. This CDR3 spans 16 amino acids. The V end was cut by 0 bases, the J end by 3 bases, with 15 bases between. Germline V gene sequence: CDR1 KGHSH, CDR2 LQKENI. In DNA form, the CDR3 reads TGTGCCAGCTCACCACCGTCACGAGGGTTAGGCTACGAGCAGTACTTC. Translated: CASSPPSRGLGYEQYF.

V gene TRBV5-4 combines with J gene TRBJ2-7, with 12 nucleotides matching TRBD1. The V gene end was trimmed by 9 bases and the J gene end by 5 bases; junction bases not matched to a gene: 3. This CDR3 region has 12 residues. The germline CDR1 and CDR2 sequences are SGHNT and YYREEE (reference sequence). CDR3 nucleotide sequence: TGTGCCACCGGGACAGGGGGCGACGAGCAGTACTTC. Residues: CATGTGGDEQYF.

This sequence joins TRBV29-1 and TRBJ2-3; weak D call: TRBD2 (5 bases). The CDR3 sequence is 15 residues long. Germline CDR1 SQVTM, CDR2 ANQGSEA. The V gene lost 8 bases and the J gene lost 0 bases, with 18 bases spanning the gap. The CDR3 DNA reads TGCAGCACACTAGGGAGTGTAACTAGCACAGATACGCAGTATTTT. Its protein is CSTLGSVTSTDTQYF.

The gene calls are TRBV2 and TRBJ2-3; no firm D call. CDR1 is SNHLY, CDR2 FYNNEI, per germline. The CDR3 extends over 16 amino acids. V dropped 0 bases and J dropped 0 bases, with 10 bases sitting between them. In DNA, the CDR3 is TGTGCCAGCAGTGAAGCGAAACCTACTAGCACAGATACGCAGTATTTT. This encodes CASSEAKPTSTDTQYF. Using reference TRBV2 and TRBJ2-3 for the parts outside the CDR3, the full variable domain is EPEVTQTPSHQVTQMGQEVILRCVPISNHLYFYWYRQILGQKVEFLVSFYNNEISEKSEIFDDQFSVERPDGSNFTLKIRSTKLEDSAMYFCASSEAKPTSTDTQYFGPGTRLTVL.

This chain joins TRBV7-9 and TRBJ1-2; D remains unclear. This CDR3 has 13 residues. V shed 2 bases and J shed 6 bases, with 10 bases lying between them. The germline V gene has CDR1 SEHNR and CDR2 FQNEAQ (reference sequence). The CDR3 loop is CASSLSLGDGYTF. For the CDR3, the DNA is TGTGCCAGCAGCTTAAGTCTCGGGGATGGCTACACCTTC. Drawing the rest from reference TRBV7-9 and TRBJ1-2, the complete variable domain is DTGVSQNPRHKITKRGQNVTFRCDPISEHNRLYWYRQTLGQGPEFLTYFQNEAQLEKSRLLSDRFSAERPKGSFSTLEIQRTEQGDSAMYLCASSLSLGDGYTFGSGTRLTVV.

The chain recombines TRBV11-2 with TRBJ2-1, with 9 bases that match TRBD2. The CDR3 sequence is 17 residues long. CDR1 and CDR2 from the germline V gene are SGHAT and FQNNGV. Trimming at V came to 1 base and at J to 2 bases, leaving 6 bases not matched to a gene. This CDR3 reads CASSLGAGGAAYNEQFF. The CDR3 region has the DNA TGTGCCAGCAGCTTAGGTGCGGGAGGGGCGGCCTACAATGAGCAGTTCTTC.

The genes are TRBV5-4 and TRBJ2-7; D not resolved. CDR3 length: 14 amino acids. V dropped 2 bases and J dropped 2 bases, with 11 bases sitting between them. Germline V lookup: CDR1 SGHNT, CDR2 YYREEE (reference sequence). CDR3 loop: CASSFFQRPYEQYF. CDR3 in DNA: TGTGCCAGCAGCTTCTTCCAGCGCCCCTACGAGCAGTACTTC.

This clone appeared a single time. This chain connects TRBV5-4 to TRBJ2-3; 10 bases agree with TRBD2. The CDR3 is 15 amino acids. V shed 2 bases, J shed 4 bases, and the junction held 4 bases outside the gene matches. Germline lookup yields CDR1 SGHNT and CDR2 YYREEE (reference sequence). Here the CDR3 reads CASSFKREGSDTQYF. The CDR3 coding sequence is TGTGCCAGCAGCTTCAAGCGGGAGGGTTCAGATACGCAGTATTTT.

V usage is TRBV9 and J usage is TRBJ1-4; 7 positions agree with TRBD1. Germline V lookup: CDR1 SGDLS, CDR2 YYNGEE. The ends lost 0 bases at V and 2 bases at J; junction bases unmatched: 1. This CDR3 region has 15 residues. The chain's CDR3 is CASSVGGQTNEKLFF. The CDR3 coding sequence is TGTGCCAGCAGCGTAGGGGGACAGACTAATGAAAAACTGTTTTTT.